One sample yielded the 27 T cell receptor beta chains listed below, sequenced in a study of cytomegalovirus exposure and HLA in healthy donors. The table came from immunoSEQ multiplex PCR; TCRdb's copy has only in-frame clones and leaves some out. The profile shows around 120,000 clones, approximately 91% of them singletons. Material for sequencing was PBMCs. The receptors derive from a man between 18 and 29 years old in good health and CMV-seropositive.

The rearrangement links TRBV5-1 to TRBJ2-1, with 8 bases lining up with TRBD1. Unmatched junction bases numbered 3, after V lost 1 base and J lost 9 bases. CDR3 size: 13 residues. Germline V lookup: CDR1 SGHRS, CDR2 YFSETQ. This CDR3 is CASSLYRGFEQFF. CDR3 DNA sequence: TGCGCCAGCAGCTTGTACAGGGGGTTTGAGCAGTTCTTC.

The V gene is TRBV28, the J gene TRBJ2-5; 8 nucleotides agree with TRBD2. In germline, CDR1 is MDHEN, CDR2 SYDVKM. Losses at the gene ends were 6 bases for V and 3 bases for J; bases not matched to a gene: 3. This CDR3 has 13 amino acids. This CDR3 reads CASSLLAEETQYF. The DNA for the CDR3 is TGTGCCAGCAGCCTACTAGCGGAAGAGACCCAGTACTTC.

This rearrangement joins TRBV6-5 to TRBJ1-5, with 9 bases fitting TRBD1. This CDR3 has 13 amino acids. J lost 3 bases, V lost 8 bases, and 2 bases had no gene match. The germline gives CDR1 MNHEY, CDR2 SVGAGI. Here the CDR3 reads CASWDRVNQPQHF. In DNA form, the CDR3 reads TGTGCCAGCTGGGACAGGGTCAATCAGCCCCAGCATTTT.

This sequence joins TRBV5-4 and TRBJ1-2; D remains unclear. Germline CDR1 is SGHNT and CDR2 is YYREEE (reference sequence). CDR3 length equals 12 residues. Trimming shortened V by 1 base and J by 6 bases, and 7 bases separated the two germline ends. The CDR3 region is CASSLRGDGYTF. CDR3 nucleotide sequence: TGTGCCAGCAGCTTGAGAGGCGATGGCTACACCTTC.

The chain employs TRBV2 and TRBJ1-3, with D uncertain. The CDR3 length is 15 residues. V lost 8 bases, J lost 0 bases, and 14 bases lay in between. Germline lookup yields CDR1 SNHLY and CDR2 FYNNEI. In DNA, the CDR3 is TGTGCCAGCGGCGAGGTCCCAGACTCTGGAAACACCATATATTTT. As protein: CASGEVPDSGNTIYF.

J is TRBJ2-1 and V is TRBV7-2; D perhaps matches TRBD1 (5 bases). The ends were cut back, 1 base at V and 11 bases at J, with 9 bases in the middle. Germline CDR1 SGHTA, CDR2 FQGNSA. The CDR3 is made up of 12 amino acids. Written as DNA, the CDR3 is TGTGCCAGCAGCTTAGATCGACAGAAGCAGTTCTTC. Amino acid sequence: CASSLDRQKQFF.

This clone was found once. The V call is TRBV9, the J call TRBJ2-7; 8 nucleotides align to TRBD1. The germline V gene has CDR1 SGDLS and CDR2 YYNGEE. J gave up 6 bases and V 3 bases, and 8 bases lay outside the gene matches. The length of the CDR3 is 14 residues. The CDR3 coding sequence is TGTGCCAGCAGCGCCGGGACAGGCCCCTCCGAGCAGTACTTC. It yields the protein CASSAGTGPSEQYF.

DNA for the CDR3: TGTGCCAGCAGCTATAATCCGGGACAGGGGGCCTACGAGCAGTACTTC. As protein: CASSYNPGQGAYEQYF. The chain joins TRBV7-6 to TRBJ2-7; 11 bases agree with TRBD1. V was pared by 4 bases and J by 2 bases, with 7 bases of the junction left unmatched. The CDR3 has 16 residues. Germline V gene sequence: CDR1 SGHVS, CDR2 FNYEAQ.

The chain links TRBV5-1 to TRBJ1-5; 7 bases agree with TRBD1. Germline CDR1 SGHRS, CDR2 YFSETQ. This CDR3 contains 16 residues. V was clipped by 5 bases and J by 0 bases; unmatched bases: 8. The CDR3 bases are TGCGCCAGCAGGCTTGGGACAGCTCCTAGCAATCAGCCCCAGCATTTT. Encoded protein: CASRLGTAPSNQPQHF. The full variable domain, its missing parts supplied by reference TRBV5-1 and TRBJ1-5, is KAGVTQTPRYLIKTRGQQVTLSCSPISGHRSVSWYQQTPGQGLQFLFEYFSETQRNKGNFPGRFSGRQFSNSRSEMNVSTLELGDSALYLCASRLGTAPSNQPQHFGDGTRLSIL.

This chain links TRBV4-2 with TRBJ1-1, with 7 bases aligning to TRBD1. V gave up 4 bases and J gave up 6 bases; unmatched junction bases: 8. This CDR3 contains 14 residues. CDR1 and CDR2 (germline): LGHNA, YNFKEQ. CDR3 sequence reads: CASSPNDRVPEAFF. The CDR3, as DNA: TGTGCCAGCAGCCCTAATGACAGGGTCCCTGAAGCTTTCTTT.

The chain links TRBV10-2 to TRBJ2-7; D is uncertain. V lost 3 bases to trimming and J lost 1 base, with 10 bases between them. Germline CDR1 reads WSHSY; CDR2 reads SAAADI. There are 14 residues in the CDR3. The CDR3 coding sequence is TGCGCCAGCAGTGATACCGACATATCCTACGAGCAGTACTTC. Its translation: CASSDTDISYEQYF.

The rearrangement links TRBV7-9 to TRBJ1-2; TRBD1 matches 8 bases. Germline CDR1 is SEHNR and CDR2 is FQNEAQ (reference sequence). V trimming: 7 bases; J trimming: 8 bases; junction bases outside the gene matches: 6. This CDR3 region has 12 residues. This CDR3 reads CASTADREGYTF. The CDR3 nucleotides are TGTGCCAGCACCGCGGACAGGGAGGGCTACACCTTC.

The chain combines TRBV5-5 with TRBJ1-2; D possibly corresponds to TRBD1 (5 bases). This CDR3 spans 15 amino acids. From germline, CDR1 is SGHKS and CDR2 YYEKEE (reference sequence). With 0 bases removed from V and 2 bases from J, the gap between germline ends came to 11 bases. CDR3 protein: CASSLGAGGNYGYTF. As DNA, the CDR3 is TGTGCCAGCAGCTTGGGTGCGGGGGGGAACTATGGCTACACCTTC.

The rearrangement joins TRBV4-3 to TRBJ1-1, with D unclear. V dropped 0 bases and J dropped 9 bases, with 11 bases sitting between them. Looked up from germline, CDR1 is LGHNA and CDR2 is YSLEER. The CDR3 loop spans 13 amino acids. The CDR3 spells CASSQEQNGKAFF. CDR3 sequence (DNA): TGCGCCAGCAGCCAAGAACAGAACGGGAAAGCTTTCTTT.

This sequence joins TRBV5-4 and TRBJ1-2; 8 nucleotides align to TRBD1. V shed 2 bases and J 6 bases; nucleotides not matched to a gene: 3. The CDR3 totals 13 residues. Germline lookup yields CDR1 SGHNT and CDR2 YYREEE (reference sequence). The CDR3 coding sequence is TGTGCCAGCAGCTTAGCCAGGGGGCATGGCTACACCTTC. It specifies CASSLARGHGYTF.

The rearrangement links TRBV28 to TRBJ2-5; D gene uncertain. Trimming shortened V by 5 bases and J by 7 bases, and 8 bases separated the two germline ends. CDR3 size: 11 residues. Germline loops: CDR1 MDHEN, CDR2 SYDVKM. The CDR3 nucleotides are TGTGCCAGCAGTGGGCCCAGGACCCAGTACTTC. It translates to CASSGPRTQYF.

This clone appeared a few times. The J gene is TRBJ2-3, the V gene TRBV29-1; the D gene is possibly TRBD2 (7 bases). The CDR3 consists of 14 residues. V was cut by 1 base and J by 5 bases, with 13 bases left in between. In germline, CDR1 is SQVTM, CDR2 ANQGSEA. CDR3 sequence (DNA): TGCAGCGTTGAAGGGGGGGCGGGGGTAGATACGCAGTATTTT. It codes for CSVEGGAGVDTQYF.

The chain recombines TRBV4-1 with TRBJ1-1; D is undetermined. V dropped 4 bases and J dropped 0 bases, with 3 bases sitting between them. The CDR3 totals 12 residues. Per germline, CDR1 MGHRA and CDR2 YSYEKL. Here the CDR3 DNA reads TGCGCCAGCAGCCGAGTGAACACTGAAGCTTTCTTT. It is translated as CASSRVNTEAFF.

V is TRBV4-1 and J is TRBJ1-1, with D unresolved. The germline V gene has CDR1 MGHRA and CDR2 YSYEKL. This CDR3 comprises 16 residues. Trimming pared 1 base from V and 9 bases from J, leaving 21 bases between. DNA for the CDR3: TGCGCCAGCAGCCAAGTCGTCTTAGGAGTTGGTCGTCAAGCTTTCTTT. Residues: CASSQVVLGVGRQAFF.

CDR3 nucleotides: TGTGCCAGTAGTATACTAGCGGGGGAAGAGACCCAGTACTTC. As protein: CASSILAGEETQYF. This chain uses TRBV19 with TRBJ2-5; 10 nucleotides align to TRBD2. This CDR3 is built from 14 residues. Trimming at V came to 2 bases and at J to 3 bases, leaving 0 bases not matched to a gene. Per germline, CDR1 LNHDA and CDR2 SQIVND (reference sequence).

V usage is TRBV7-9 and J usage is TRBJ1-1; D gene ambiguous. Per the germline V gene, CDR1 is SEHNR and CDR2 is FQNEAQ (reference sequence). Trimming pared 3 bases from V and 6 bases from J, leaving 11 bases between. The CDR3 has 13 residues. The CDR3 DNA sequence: TGTGCCAGCAGCTTCTCCCCCGGGGCTGAAGCTTTCTTT. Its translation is CASSFSPGAEAFF.

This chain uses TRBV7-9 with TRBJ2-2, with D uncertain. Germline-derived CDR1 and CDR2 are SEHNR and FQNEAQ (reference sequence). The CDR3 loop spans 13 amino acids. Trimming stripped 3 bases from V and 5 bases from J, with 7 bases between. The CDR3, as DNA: TGTGCCAGCAGCTTGTCCTTAACCGGGGAGCTGTTTTTT. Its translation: CASSLSLTGELFF.

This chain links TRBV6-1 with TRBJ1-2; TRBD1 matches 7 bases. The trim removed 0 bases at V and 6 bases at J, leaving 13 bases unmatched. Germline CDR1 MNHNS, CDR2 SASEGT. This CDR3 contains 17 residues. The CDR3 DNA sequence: TGTGCCAGCAGTGAAGCAGGGGGCCTGAGGGCAGCTCATGGCTACACCTTC. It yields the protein CASSEAGGLRAAHGYTF.

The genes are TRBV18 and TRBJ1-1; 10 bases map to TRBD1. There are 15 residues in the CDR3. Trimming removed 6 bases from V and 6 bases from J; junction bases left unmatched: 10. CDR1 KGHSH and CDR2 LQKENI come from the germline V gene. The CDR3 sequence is CASSQRQGAGPEAFF. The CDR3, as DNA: TGTGCCAGCTCTCAGAGACAGGGGGCAGGTCCTGAAGCTTTCTTT.

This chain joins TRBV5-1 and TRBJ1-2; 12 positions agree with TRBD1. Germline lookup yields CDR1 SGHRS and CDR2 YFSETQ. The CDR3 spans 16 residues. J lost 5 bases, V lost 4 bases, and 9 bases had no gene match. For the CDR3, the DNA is TGCGCCAGCAGCCCAAACCCGGGACAGGGGGCTTATGGCTACACCTTC. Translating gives CASSPNPGQGAYGYTF.

The CDR3 nucleotides are TGTGCCAGCAGTGAGACTAGCGGGGGCACAGATACGCAGTATTTT. The encoded protein is CASSETSGGTDTQYF. The chain recombines TRBV6-1 with TRBJ2-3; TRBD2 agrees at 11 bases. This CDR3 has 15 amino acids. The V segment lost 3 bases and the J segment 1 base; nucleotides outside the gene matches: 0. From germline, CDR1 is MNHNS and CDR2 SASEGT.

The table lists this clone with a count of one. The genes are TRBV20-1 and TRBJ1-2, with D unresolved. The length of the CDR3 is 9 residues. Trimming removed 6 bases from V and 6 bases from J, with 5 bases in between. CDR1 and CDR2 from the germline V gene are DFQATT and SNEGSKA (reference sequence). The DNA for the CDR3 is TGCAGTGCCCCCAATGGCTACACCTTC. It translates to CSAPNGYTF.